This record covers a single T cell receptor (beta chain). How the authors handled the data: The assay estimated nucleated cells by amplifying reference gene primers. Using immunoSEQ multiplex PCR, the repertoire was profiled, and TCRdb retains in-frame clones only, with some absent. For V, J and clone size, that table is used; D and trimming come from the DNA. The table shows about 68,000 clones, with 84% occurring only once. This sample was included in a study of blood T cell repertoires in COVID-19. Whole-study context: Researchers got acute and convalescent COVID-19 samples from the United States, Italy and Spain. Nucleic acid was either cDNA or gDNA, and it came from T cells, B-cell-depleted T cells, or PBMCs.

The germline gives CDR1 SGHTA, CDR2 FQGNSA. V shed 3 bases and J shed 4 bases, with 10 bases lying between them. This CDR3 has 13 residues. The TCR originated in a man aged 50 to 59 with active COVID-19. The chain joins TRBV7-2 to TRBJ2-7, with D maybe TRBD2 (6 bases). Input material: peripheral blood. CDR3 bases: TGTGCCAGCAGCTTGTCGGCGGGGTACGAGCAGTACTTC. Translated: CASSLSAGYEQYF.